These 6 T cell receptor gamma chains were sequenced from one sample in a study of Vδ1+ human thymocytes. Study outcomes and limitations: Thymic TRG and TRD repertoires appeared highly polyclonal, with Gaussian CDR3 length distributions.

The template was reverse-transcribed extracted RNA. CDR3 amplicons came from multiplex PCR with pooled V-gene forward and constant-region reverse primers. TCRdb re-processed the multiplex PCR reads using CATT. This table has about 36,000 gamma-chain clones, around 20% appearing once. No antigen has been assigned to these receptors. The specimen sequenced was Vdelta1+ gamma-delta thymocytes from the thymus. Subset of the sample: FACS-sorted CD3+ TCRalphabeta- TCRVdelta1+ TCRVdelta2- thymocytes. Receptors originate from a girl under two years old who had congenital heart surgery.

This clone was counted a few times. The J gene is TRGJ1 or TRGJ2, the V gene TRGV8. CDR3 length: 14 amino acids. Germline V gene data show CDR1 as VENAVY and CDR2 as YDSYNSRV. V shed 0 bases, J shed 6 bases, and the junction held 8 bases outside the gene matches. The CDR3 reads CATWDRPDGYKKLF. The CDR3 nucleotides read TGTGCCACCTGGGATAGGCCGGATGGTTATAAGAAACTCTTT.

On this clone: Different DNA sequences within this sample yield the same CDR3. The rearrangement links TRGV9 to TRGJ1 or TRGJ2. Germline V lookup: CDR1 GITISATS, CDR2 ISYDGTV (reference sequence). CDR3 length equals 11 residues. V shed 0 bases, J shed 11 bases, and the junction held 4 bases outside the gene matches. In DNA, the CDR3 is TGTGCCTTGTGGGAGGTGCCTGAGAAACTCTTT. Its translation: CALWEVPEKLF.

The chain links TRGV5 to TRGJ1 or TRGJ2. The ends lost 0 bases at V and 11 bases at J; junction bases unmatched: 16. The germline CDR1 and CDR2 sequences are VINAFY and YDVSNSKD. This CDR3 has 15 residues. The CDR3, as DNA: TGTGCCACCTGGGACAGGCGAATTCGGTGGGTTCAGAAACTCTTT. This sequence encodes CATWDRRIRWVQKLF.

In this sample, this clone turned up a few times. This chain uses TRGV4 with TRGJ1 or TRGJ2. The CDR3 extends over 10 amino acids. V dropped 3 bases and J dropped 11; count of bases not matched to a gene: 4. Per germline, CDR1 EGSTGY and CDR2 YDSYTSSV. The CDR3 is CATWDSQKLF. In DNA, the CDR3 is TGTGCCACCTGGGATTCACAGAAACTCTTT.

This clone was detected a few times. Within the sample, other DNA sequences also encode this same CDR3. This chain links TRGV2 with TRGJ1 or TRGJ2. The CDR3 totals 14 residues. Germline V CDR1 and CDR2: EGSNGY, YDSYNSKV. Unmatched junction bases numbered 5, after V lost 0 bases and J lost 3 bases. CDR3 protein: CATWDGRLYYKKLF. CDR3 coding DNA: TGTGCCACCTGGGACGGGCGCCTTTATTATAAGAAACTCTTT.

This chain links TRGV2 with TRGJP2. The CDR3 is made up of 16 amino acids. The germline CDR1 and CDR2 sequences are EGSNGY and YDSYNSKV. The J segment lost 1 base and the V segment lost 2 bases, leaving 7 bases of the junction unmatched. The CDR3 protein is CATWDDPVSSDWIKTF. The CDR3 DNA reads TGTGCCACCTGGGACGACCCCGTTAGTAGTGATTGGATCAAGACGTTT.